The entry below gives a single T cell receptor (beta chain) sequence along with its context. The data were taken from a study of control samples from healthy donors and cancer patients. V shed 1 base and J 3 bases; nucleotides not matched to a gene: 8. The CDR3 has 17 residues. The germline gives CDR1 SGHNT, CDR2 YENEEA. Profiled with immunoSEQ multiplex PCR; TCRdb holds only in-frame clones, not every one. The sample shows fewer than 200,000 clones, under 96% of them seen only once. The specimen was blood. This clonotype was obtained from a woman under 40 in good health. The genes are TRBV11-3 and TRBJ2-5; 10 nucleotides line up with TRBD1. CDR3 bases: TGTGCCAGCAGCTTAGGGACCGGGACAGGGGTAAAAGAGACCCAGTACTTC. This gives the protein CASSLGTGTGVKETQYF.